These 2 T cell receptor beta chains share one sample of origin, sequenced in a study of identical twins. TCRdb passed the 5' RACE reads through MiXCR, listing each CDR3 protein once. Of more than 1.5 million distinct CDR3 sequences listed, around 33% are singletons. The sample consisted of cord blood. These TCRs come from a newborn girl in good health.

The rearrangement uses TRBV11-2 and TRBJ2-2, with D hard to call. Germline V gene lookup returns CDR1 SGHAT and CDR2 FQNNGV. The CDR3 runs 15 residues. V shed 6 bases and J shed 2 bases, with 13 bases lying between them. CDR3 sequence reads: CASSSIVSNTGELFF. DNA of the CDR3: TGTGCCAGCAGTTCGATCGTCTCTAACACCGGGGAGCTGTTTTTT. Full variable domain (missing parts from reference TRBV11-2 and TRBJ2-2): EAGVAQSPRYKIIEKRQSVAFWCNPISGHATLYWYQQILGQGPKLLIQFQNNGVVDDSQLPKDRFSAERLKGVDSTLKIQPAKLEDSAVYLCASSSIVSNTGELFFGEGSRLTVL.

The CDR3: CASSRDRRDEQYF. The CDR3 coding sequence is TGTGCCAGCTCGAGGGACAGAAGGGACGAGCAGTACTTC. The gene calls are TRBV18 and TRBJ2-7, with 7 bases identical to TRBD1. The CDR3 extends over 13 amino acids. The germline CDR1 and CDR2 sequences are KGHSH and LQKENI. V trimming: 6 bases; J trimming: 5 bases; junction bases outside the gene matches: 7.